This T cell receptor beta chain was identified during a study of OX40 agonist ivuxolimab in advanced cancers. For the study at large: Intravenous ivuxolimab was administered to patients every 2 weeks at 0.01 to 10 mg/kg.

This CDR3 is 16 amino acids long. V shed 5 bases and J 5 bases; nucleotides not matched to a gene: 13. Germline-derived CDR1 and CDR2 are MRHNA and SNTAGT. The data were produced by immunoSEQ multiplex PCR, yet TCRdb's version contains in-frame clones alone and is incomplete. The sample holds about 74,000 clones, 84% seen once. Whole-study results and caveats: Both CD4+ and CD8+ T cell populations in blood had undergone clonal expansion by week 6 at 0.1 to 3.0 mg/kg.

For this clone: Its antigen is as yet unknown.

This chain links TRBV6-4 with TRBJ2-3, with 7 bases aligning to TRBD2. This clonotype was sampled from an adult with an advanced solid tumor such as melanoma, head and neck, liver or kidney cancer. The sample in question was CD4+ or CD8+ T cells sorted from blood, obtained in a trial of the OX40 agonist ivuxolimab. DNA for the CDR3: TGTGCCAGCAGTCTTGCCCCTAGCGGAGGAGGAGATACGCAGTATTTT. Translating it yields CASSLAPSGGGDTQYF.